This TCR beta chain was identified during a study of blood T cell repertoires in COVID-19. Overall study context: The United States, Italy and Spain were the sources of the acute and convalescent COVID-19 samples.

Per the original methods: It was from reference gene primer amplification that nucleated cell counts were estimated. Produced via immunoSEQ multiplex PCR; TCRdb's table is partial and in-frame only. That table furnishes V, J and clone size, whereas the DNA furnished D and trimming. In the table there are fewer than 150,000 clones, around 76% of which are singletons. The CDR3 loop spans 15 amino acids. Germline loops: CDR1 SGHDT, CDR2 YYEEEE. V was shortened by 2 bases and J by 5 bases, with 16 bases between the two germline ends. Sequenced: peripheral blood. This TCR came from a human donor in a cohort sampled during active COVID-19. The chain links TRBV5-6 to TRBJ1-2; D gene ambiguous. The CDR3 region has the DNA TGTGCCAGCAGCTTTGCGCAGAGCGTCCTATATGGCTACACCTTC. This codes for CASSFAQSVLYGYTF.